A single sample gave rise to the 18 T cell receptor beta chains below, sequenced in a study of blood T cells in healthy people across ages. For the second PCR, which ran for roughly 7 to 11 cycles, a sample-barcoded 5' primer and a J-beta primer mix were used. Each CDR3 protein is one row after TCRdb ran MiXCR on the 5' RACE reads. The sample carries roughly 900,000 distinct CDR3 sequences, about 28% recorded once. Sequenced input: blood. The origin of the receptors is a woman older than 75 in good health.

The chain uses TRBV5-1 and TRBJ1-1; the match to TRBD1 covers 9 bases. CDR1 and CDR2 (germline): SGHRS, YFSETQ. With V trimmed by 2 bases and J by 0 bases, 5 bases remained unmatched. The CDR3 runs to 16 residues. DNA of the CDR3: TGCGCCAGCAGCTTTGTACAGGGGGCCTTGAACACTGAAGCTTTCTTT. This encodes CASSFVQGALNTEAFF.

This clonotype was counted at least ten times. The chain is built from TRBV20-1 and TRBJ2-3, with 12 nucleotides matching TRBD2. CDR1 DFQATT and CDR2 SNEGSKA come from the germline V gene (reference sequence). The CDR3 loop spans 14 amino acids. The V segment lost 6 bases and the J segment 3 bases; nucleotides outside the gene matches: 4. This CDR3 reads CSALLAGGTDTQYF. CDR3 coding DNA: TGCAGTGCCCTTCTAGCGGGGGGGACAGATACGCAGTATTTT.

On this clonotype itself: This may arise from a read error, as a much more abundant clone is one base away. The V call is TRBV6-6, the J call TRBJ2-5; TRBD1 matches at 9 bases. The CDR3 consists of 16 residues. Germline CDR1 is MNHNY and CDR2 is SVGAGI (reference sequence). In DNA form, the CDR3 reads TGTGCCAACAGTTACCCGGGACAGGGACTCCAAGAGACCCAGTACTTC. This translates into CANSYPGQGLQETQYF.

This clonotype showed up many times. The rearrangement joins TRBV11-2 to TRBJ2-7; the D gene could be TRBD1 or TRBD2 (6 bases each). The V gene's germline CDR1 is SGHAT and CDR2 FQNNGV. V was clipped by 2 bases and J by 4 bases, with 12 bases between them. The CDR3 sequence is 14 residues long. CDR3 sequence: CASSLLRGPYEQYF. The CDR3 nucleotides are TGTGCCAGCAGCTTACTCCGGGGGCCATACGAGCAGTACTTC. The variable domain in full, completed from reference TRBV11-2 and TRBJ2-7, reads EAGVAQSPRYKIIEKRQSVAFWCNPISGHATLYWYQQILGQGPKLLIQFQNNGVVDDSQLPKDRFSAERLKGVDSTLKIQPAKLEDSAVYLCASSLLRGPYEQYFGPGTRLTVT.

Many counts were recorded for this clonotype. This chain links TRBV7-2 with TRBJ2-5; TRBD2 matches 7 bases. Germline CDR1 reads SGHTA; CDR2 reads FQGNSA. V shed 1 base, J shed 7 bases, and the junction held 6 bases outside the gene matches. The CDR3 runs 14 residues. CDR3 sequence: CASSLDSGGGTQYF. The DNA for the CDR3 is TGTGCCAGCAGCTTAGACTCTGGGGGGGGGACCCAGTACTTC.

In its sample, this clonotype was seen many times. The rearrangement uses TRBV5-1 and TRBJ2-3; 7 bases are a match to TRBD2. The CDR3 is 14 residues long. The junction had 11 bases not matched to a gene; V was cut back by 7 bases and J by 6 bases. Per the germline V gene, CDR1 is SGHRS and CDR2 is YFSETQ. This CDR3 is CASGFSGRPDTQYF. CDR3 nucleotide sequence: TGCGCCAGCGGTTTTAGCGGGCGTCCGGATACGCAGTATTTT.

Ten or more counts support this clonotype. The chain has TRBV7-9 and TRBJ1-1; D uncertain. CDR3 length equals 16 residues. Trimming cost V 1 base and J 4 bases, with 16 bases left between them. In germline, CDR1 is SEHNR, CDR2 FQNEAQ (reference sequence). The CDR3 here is CASSLGLSTRSTEAFF. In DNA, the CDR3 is TGTGCCAGCAGCTTAGGGTTGAGCACGAGATCCACTGAAGCTTTCTTT.

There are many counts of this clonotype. CDR3 nucleotide sequence: TGCAGTGCTAGGTCCGGACAGGGTGGGGGCGCCTACGAGCAGTACTTC. This translates into CSARSGQGGGAYEQYF. The V and J genes are TRBV20-1 and TRBJ2-7; 8 nucleotides agree with TRBD1. The CDR3 totals 16 residues. CDR1 is DFQATT, CDR2 SNEGSKA, per germline (reference sequence). Trimming took 3 bases from V and 2 from J; bases not matched to a gene: 12.

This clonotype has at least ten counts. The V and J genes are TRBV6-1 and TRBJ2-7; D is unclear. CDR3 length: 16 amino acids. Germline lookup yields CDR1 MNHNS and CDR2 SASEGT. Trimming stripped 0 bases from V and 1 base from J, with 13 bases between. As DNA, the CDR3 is TGTGCCAGCAGTGAAGCGCCAGAATTGGTATCCTACGAGCAGTACTTC. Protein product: CASSEAPELVSYEQYF.

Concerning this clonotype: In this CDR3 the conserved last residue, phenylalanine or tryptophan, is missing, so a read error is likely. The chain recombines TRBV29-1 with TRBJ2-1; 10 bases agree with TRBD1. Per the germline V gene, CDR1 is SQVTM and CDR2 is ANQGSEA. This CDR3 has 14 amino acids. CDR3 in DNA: TGCAGTGTTCCCGACAGGGGGCCCTGCGATGAGCAGTTCTTA. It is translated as CSVPDRGPCDEQFL.

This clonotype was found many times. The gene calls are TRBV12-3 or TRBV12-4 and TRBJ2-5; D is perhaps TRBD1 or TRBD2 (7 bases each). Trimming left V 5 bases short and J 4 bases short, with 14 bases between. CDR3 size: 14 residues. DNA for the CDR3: TGTGCCAGCAGTCCAGGGGGGGCTCGAGAGACCCAGTACTTC. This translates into CASSPGGARETQYF.

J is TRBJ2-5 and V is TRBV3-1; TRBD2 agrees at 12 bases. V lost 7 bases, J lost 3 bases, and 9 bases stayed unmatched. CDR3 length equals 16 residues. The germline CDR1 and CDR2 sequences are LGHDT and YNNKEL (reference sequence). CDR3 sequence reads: CASTLAGGPAEETQYF. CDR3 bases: TGTGCCAGCACCCTAGCGGGGGGGCCCGCAGAAGAGACCCAGTACTTC.

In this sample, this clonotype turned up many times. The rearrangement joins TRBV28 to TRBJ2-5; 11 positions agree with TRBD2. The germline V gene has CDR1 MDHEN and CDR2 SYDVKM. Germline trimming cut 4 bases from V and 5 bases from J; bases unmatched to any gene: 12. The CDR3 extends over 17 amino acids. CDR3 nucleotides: TGTGCCAGCAGTTCCTTAGCGGGGGGGTTCGTGCCGGAGACCCAGTACTTC. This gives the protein CASSSLAGGFVPETQYF.

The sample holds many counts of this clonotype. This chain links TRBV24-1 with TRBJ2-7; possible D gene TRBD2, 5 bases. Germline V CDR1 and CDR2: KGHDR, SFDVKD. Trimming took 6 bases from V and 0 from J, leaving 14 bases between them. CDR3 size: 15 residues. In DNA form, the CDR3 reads TGTGCCACCAGTCGCCGGAGGATGAGCTCCTACGAGCAGTACTTC. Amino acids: CATSRRRMSSYEQYF.

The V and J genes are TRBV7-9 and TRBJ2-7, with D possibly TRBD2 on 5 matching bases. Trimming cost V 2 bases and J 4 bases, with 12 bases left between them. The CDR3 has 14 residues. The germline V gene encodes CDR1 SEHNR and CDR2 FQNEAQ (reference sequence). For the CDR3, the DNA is TGTGCCAGCAGCTTACACGGGAAACAGTACGAGCAGTACTTC. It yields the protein CASSLHGKQYEQYF.

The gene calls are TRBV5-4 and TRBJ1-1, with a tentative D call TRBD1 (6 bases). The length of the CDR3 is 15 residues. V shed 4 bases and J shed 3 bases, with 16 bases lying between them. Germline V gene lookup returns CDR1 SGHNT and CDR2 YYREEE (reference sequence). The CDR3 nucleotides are TGTGCCAGCAGCGTTGGGGGGGGCGGGTACACTGAAGCTTTCTTT. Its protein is CASSVGGGGYTEAFF.

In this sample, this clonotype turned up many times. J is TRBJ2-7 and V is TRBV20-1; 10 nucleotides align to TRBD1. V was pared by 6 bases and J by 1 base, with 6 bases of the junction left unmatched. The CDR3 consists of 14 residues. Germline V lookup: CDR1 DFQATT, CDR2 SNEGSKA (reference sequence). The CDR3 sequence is CSAPRTGGSYEQYF. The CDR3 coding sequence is TGCAGTGCACCTCGGACAGGGGGGTCCTACGAGCAGTACTTC.

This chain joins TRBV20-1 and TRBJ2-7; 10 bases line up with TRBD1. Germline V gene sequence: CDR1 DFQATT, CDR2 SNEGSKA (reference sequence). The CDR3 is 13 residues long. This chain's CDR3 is CSAEGDRGYEQYF. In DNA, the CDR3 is TGCAGCGCTGAGGGGGACAGGGGATACGAGCAGTACTTC.